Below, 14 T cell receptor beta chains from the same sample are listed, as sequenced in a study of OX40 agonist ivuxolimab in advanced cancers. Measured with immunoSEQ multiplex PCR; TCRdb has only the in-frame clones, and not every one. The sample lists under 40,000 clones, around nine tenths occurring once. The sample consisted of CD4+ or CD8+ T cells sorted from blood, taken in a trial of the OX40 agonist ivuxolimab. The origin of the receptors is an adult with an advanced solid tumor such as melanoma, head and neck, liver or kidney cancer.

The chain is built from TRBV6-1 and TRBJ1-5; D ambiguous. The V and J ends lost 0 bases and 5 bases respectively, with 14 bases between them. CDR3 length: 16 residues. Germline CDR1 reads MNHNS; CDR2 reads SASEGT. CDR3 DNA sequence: TGTGCCAGCAGTGAAGCAAGCGGGGAGATTCATCAGCCCCAGCATTTT. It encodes CASSEASGEIHQPQHF.

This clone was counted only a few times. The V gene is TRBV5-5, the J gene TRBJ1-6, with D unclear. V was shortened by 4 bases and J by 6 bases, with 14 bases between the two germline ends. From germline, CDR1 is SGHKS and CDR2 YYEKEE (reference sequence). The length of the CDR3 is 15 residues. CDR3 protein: CASSLFDGSNSPLHF. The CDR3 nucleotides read TGTGCCAGCAGCCTCTTCGACGGATCTAATTCACCCCTCCACTTT.

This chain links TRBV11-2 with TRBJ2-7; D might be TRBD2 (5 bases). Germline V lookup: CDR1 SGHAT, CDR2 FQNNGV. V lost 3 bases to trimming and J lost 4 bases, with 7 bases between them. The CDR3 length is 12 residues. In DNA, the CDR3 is TGTGCCAGCAGCTTTGGGGAGTACGAGCAGTACTTC. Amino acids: CASSFGEYEQYF. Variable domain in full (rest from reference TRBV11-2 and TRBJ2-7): EAGVAQSPRYKIIEKRQSVAFWCNPISGHATLYWYQQILGQGPKLLIQFQNNGVVDDSQLPKDRFSAERLKGVDSTLKIQPAKLEDSAVYLCASSFGEYEQYFGPGTRLTVT.

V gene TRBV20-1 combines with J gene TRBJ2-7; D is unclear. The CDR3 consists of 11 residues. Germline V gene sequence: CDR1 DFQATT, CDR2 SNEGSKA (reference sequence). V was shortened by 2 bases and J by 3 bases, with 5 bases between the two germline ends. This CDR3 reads CSARWGYEQYF. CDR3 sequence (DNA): TGCAGTGCTAGATGGGGCTACGAGCAGTACTTC.

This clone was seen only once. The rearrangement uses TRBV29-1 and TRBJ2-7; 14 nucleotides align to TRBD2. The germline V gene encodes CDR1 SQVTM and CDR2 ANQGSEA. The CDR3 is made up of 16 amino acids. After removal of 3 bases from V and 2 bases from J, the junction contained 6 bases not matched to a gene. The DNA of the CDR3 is TGCAGCGTTGAGGAAGGGACTAGCGGGAGTACCTACGAGCAGTACTTC. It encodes CSVEEGTSGSTYEQYF.

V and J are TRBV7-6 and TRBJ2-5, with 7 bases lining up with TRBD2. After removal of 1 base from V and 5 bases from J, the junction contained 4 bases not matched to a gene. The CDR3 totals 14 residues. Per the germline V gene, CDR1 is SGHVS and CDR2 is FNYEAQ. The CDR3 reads CASSLGAGLETQYF. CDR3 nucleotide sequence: TGTGCCAGCAGCTTAGGAGCGGGGCTGGAGACCCAGTACTTC.

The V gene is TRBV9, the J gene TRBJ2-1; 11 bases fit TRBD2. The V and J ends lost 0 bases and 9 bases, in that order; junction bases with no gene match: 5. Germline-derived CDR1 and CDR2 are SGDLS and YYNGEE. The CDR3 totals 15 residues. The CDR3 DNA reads TGTGCCAGCAGCGTAGGGCAAGGACTAGCGGGTGAGCAGTTCTTC. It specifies CASSVGQGLAGEQFF.

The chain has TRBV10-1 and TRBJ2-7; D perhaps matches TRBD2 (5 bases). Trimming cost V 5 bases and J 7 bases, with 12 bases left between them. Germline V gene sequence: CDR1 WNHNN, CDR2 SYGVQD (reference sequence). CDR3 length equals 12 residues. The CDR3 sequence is CASSSGLSEQYF. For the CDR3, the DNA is TGCGCCAGCAGTTCGGGGTTGAGTGAGCAGTACTTC.

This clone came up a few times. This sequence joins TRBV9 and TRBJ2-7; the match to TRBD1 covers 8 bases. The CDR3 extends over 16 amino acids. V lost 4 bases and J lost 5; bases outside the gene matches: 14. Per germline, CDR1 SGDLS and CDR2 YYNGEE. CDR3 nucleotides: TGTGCCAGCAGCCCCTGGGGACAGGTCGGGGGCCACGAGCAGTACTTC. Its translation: CASSPWGQVGGHEQYF.

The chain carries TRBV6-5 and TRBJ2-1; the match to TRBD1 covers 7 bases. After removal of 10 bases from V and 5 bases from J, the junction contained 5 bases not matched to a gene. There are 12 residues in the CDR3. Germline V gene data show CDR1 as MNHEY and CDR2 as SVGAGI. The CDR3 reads CAILGGDNEQFF. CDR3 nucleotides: TGTGCCATATTAGGGGGCGACAATGAGCAGTTCTTC.

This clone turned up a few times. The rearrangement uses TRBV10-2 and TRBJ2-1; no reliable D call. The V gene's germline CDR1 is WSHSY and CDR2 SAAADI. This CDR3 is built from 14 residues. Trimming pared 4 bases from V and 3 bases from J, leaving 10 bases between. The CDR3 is CASSVSRFYNEQFF. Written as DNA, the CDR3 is TGCGCCAGCAGTGTCTCCAGATTCTACAATGAGCAGTTCTTC.

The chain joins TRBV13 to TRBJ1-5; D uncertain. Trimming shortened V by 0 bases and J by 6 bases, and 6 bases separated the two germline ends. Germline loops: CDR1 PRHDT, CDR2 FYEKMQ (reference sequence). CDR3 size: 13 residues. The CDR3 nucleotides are TGTGCCAGCAGCTTAGGGAGAGGTCAGCCCCAGCATTTT. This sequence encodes CASSLGRGQPQHF.

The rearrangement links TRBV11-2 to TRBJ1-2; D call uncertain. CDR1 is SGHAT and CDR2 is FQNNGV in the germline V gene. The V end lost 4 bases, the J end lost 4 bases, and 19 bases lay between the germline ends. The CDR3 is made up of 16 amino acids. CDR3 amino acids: CASSSKTDVRIYGYTF. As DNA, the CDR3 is TGTGCCAGCAGCTCCAAAACGGACGTTCGGATCTATGGCTACACCTTC.

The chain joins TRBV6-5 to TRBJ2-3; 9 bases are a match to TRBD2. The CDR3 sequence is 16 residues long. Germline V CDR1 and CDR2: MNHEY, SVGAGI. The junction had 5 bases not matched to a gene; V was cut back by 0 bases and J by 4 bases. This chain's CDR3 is CASSYSWRGGSDTQYF. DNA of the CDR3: TGTGCCAGCAGTTACTCGTGGCGGGGGGGATCAGATACGCAGTATTTT.